One and the same sample provided the 32 T cell receptor delta chains below, sequenced in a study of gamma delta lymphoproliferative disorders and STAT genes. Genomic DNA from isolated PBMCs served as the sequencing template. TCRdb reanalysed the multiplex PCR reads with CATT. Of 600 to 850 delta-chain clones in the sample, about 6% were seen once. Sequencing used blood. The source of these receptors is a human donor with gamma-delta T-cell large granular lymphocyte leukemia.

This clone occurred a few times. A far larger clone is just one base off, so this is likely a read error. Other DNA sequences within the sample encode an identical CDR3. V gene TRDV2 combines with J gene TRDJ1; unclear D gene. The CDR3 sequence is 15 residues long. Germline V gene lookup returns CDR1 GEAIGNYY and CDR2 EKD. CDR3 DNA: TGTGCCTGTGACACCGTGGAACTAGCCCCCGACAAACTCATCTTT. Translation: CACDTVELAPDKLIF.

This clone was picked up many times. This chain joins TRDV2 and TRDJ2; 11 bases are a match to TRDD3. Germline lookup yields CDR1 GEAIGNYY and CDR2 EKD. This CDR3 spans 24 amino acids. The J segment lost 0 bases and the V segment lost 4 bases, leaving 27 bases of the junction unmatched. As DNA, the CDR3 is TGTGCCTGTGAGGCCCCCCTTACTGAGGTTACTGGGGGATATTTATCCCCTTTGACAGCACAACTCTTCTTT. Translation gives CACEAPLTEVTGGYLSPLTAQLFF.

This clone was detected a few times. A single base is all that separates this from a far larger clone, so a read error is likely. The same CDR3 is also encoded by other DNA sequences in this sample. J is TRDJ1 and V is TRDV2; the match to TRDD3 covers 8 bases. Germline CDR1 GEAIGNYY, CDR2 EKD. V lost 3 bases, J lost 0 bases, and 5 bases stayed unmatched. The CDR3 has 15 amino acids. The CDR3 reads CACDRLGVNTDKLIF. The DNA of the CDR3 is TGTGCCTGTGACCGACTGGGGGTCAACACCGATAAACTCATCTTT.

This clone was seen many times. A far more abundant clone sits one base away, making this likely a read error. The gene calls are TRDV2 and TRDJ3, with TRDD3 matching over 13 bases. V trimming: 3 bases; J trimming: 2 bases; junction bases outside the gene matches: 9. Germline V gene sequence: CDR1 GEAIGNYY, CDR2 EKD. This CDR3 region has 20 residues. CDR3 protein: CACDAVRTGGYAWDTRQMFF. The CDR3 DNA reads as TGTGCCTGTGACGCCGTTCGGACTGGGGGATACGCCTGGGACACCCGACAGATGTTTTTC.

This clone was detected many times. The chain couples TRDV3 to TRDJ1; 8 nucleotides align to TRDD3. Germline CDR1 is TVYSNPD and CDR2 is GDNSRS (reference sequence). The trim removed 4 bases at V and 0 bases at J, leaving 19 bases unmatched. The length of the CDR3 is 18 residues. The CDR3 DNA is TGTGCCTGCACTCCTGGGGGACCTAAAAGGGGGTACACCGATAAACTCATCTTT. Its translation is CACTPGGPKRGYTDKLIF.

This clone showed up many times. The V gene lacks a call, and TRDJ3 is the J gene; TRDD3 is the table's D call and was not checked against the DNA. This CDR3 has 24 amino acids. This chain's CDR3 is CASLCLPTDVGGYARSWDTRQMFF. CDR3 bases: TGTGCTTCATTGTGCCTTCCTACGGATGTTGGGGGATACGCTAGATCCTGGGACACCCGACAGATGTTTTTC.

There are a few counts of this clone. This may stem from a read error, because a much larger clone lies one nucleotide away. The rearrangement joins TRDV2 to TRDJ1; 11 bases match TRDD3. Germline V CDR1 and CDR2: GEAIGNYY, EKD. Germline trimming cut 0 bases from V and 0 bases from J; bases unmatched to any gene: 20. CDR3 length equals 22 residues. This chain's CDR3 is CACDTVVGDTADTTGYTDKLIF. CDR3 nucleotide sequence: TGTGCCTGTGACACCGTGGTGGGGGATACGGCGGATACCACGGGGTACACCGATAAACTCATCTTT.

This clone is hyperexpanded within its sample. The sample carries other DNA sequences with the same CDR3. The V and J genes are TRDV2 and TRDJ1; D perhaps matches TRDD3 (6 bases). The CDR3 spans 14 residues. The V gene lost 6 bases and the J gene lost 3 bases, with 16 bases spanning the gap. The germline V gene encodes CDR1 GEAIGNYY and CDR2 EKD. The CDR3 spells CACNSLGIPDKLIF. CDR3 nucleotide sequence: TGTGCCTGTAACTCGCTGGGGATCCCCGATAAACTCATCTTT.

This clone was seen only a few times. The chain has TRDV2 and TRDJ1; 10 positions agree with TRDD3. The ends lost 0 bases at V and 7 bases at J; junction bases unmatched: 16. CDR1 is GEAIGNYY and CDR2 is EKD in the germline V gene. This CDR3 is built from 18 residues. Written as DNA, the CDR3 is TGTGCCTGTGACACCGTAGAGGGATGGGGGATACTAGGGGGTAAACTCATCTTT. The encoded protein is CACDTVEGWGILGGKLIF.

The sample holds a few counts of this clone. The protein recorded in TCRdb matches a much larger clone and deviates from this DNA's translation at residue 6, suggesting a read error; the protein here is obtained by translating the DNA. The chain carries TRDV2 and TRDJ1; 13 positions match TRDD3. The V gene's germline CDR1 is GEAIGNYY and CDR2 EKD. V trimming: 0 bases; J trimming: 2 bases; junction bases outside the gene matches: 8. The CDR3 has 18 residues. CDR3: CACDTPTGGYGGTDKLIF. The CDR3 nucleotides read TGTGCCTGTGACACCCCTACTGGGGGATACGGCGGGACCGATAAACTCATCTTT.

On this clone itself: The protein recorded in TCRdb matches a much larger clone and deviates from this DNA's translation at residue 7, suggesting a read error; the protein here is obtained by translating the DNA. Other DNA variants within this sample encode the same CDR3. This chain links TRDV2 with TRDJ1; tentative D call: TRDD3 (5 bases). CDR1 is GEAIGNYY and CDR2 is EKD in the germline V gene. With 3 bases removed from V and 4 bases from J, the gap between germline ends came to 14 bases. CDR3 size: 14 residues. CDR3 loop: CACDLLRDGDKLIF. CDR3 bases: TGTGCCTGTGACCTACTGCGGGATGGCGATAAACTCATCTTT.

This clone ranks as medium-sized. Only one base separates this from a far larger clonotype, so it likely reflects a read error. The chain joins TRDV2 to TRDJ3; 7 nucleotides agree with TRDD3. Germline CDR1 and CDR2: GEAIGNYY and EKD. The CDR3 length is 18 residues. V dropped 3 bases and J dropped 2; count of bases not matched to a gene: 9. The chain's CDR3 is CACDSTGEIPWDTRQMFF. The DNA of the CDR3 is TGTGCCTGTGACTCTACTGGGGAGATCCCCTGGGACACCCGACAGATGTTTTTC.

This clone is judged medium-sized. A far bigger clonotype differs at one base, so this is likely a read error. This sample also contains other DNA sequences that code for the same CDR3. The chain couples TRDV2 to TRDJ3; TRDD3 matches 13 bases. This CDR3 is 20 amino acids long. Germline CDR1 GEAIGNYY, CDR2 EKD. CDR3 nucleotides: TGTGCCTGCGACACCGTTCGGACTGGGGGATACGCCTGGGACACCCGACAGATGTTTTTC. Translation gives CACDTVRTGGYAWDTRQMFF.

This clone qualifies as medium-sized. A read error likely explains this, since a far larger clone differs by one base. Other nucleotide sequences in the sample specify the same CDR3. This rearrangement joins TRDV2 to TRDJ1; TRDD3 aligns across 10 bases. CDR3 size: 19 residues. Germline CDR1 reads GEAIGNYY; CDR2 reads EKD. The CDR3 protein is CACDTVEGWGIQAGDKLIF. CDR3 bases: TGCGCCTGTGACACCGTAGAGGGATGGGGGATACAGGCGGGCGATAAACTCATCTTT.

About this clone: Only one base separates this from a far larger clonotype, so it likely reflects a read error. J is TRDJ1 and V is TRDV2; 11 nucleotides line up with TRDD3. The germline V gene has CDR1 GEAIGNYY and CDR2 EKD. This CDR3 region has 16 residues. Germline trimming cut 1 base from V and 4 bases from J; bases unmatched to any gene: 7. Here the CDR3 reads CACDTVGDTCDDKLIF. The CDR3 DNA sequence: TGTGCCTGTGACACAGTGGGGGATACGTGTGACGATAAACTCATCTTT.

This clone is medium-sized. The identical CDR3 is also encoded by other nucleotide sequences in the sample. This rearrangement joins TRDV2 to TRDJ1; a weak D match, TRDD3 (5 bases). V gave up 3 bases and J gave up 2 bases, with 12 bases separating them. CDR3 length equals 14 residues. The germline V gene encodes CDR1 GEAIGNYY and CDR2 EKD. The CDR3 DNA is TGTGCCTGTGACCCACTGGTTTGGACCGATAAACTCATCTTT. It specifies CACDPLVWTDKLIF.

This clone has a count of ten or more. TCRdb lists the protein of a much larger clone for this DNA, which differs at residue 12, so this is likely a read error; the protein given here is translated from the DNA itself. The rearrangement links TRDV2 to TRDJ1; 10 bases are a match to TRDD3. Germline V CDR1 and CDR2: GEAIGNYY, EKD. The CDR3 consists of 14 residues. CDR3 amino acids: CACDLLGDGDKPIF. For the CDR3, the DNA is TGTGCCTGTGACCTACTGGGGGATGGCGATAAACCCATCTTT.

This clone was seen a handful of times. A read error is the likely source, as a far larger clone sits one nucleotide away. Other nucleotide sequences in the sample specify the same CDR3. This chain links TRDV2 with TRDJ1, with 13 nucleotides matching TRDD3. The J segment lost 3 bases and the V segment lost 1 base, leaving 13 bases of the junction unmatched. Germline lookup yields CDR1 GEAIGNYY and CDR2 EKD. CDR3 length: 19 residues. In nucleotides, the CDR3 is TGTGCCTGTGACACTGTCACTGGGGGATACGGAAAAGGGGCCGATAAACTCATCTTT. As protein: CACDTVTGGYGKGADKLIF.

By share, this clone ranks as medium-sized. CDR3 nucleotides: TGTGCCTGTGACCTACTGGGGGATACCGATAAACTCATCTTT. This codes for CACDLLGDTDKLIF. The chain recombines TRDV2 with TRDJ1, with 10 bases lining up with TRDD3. CDR1 is GEAIGNYY, CDR2 EKD, per germline. V shed 3 bases and J 2 bases; nucleotides not matched to a gene: 2. This CDR3 has 14 amino acids.

This clone was seen a handful of times. A far larger clone is one base from this, pointing to a likely read error. Other DNA sequences in the sample encode the same CDR3. The chain has TRDV2 and TRDJ1; D possibly corresponds to TRDD3 (5 bases). CDR1 is GEAIGNYY and CDR2 is EKD in the germline V gene. The CDR3 is made up of 14 amino acids. The CDR3 bases are TGTGCCTGTGACCCACTGGTTTGGACCGATAAGCTCATCTTT. Translation gives CACDPLVWTDKLIF.

In regard to this clone: A far bigger clonotype differs at one base, so this is likely a read error. The sample contains more than one DNA sequence encoding this CDR3. CDR3 loop: CACDTINSKDLSYSWDTRQMFF. Here the CDR3 DNA reads TGTGCCTGTGACACCATCAATTCAAAGGACTTATCTTACTCCTGGGACACCCGACAGATGTTTTTC. The chain carries TRDV2 and TRDJ3, with D unclear. Trimming took off 0 bases at V and 0 bases at J, with 23 bases between the two ends. Per germline, CDR1 GEAIGNYY and CDR2 EKD. This CDR3 is 22 amino acids long.

The rearrangement uses TRDV2 and TRDJ1; 8 bases align to TRDD3. The CDR3 covers 19 residues. Trimming cost V 0 bases and J 0 bases; bases outside gene matches: 14. CDR1 GEAIGNYY and CDR2 EKD come from the germline V gene. The CDR3: CACDTVVAGGREYTDKLIF. Here the CDR3 DNA reads TGTGCCTGTGACACCGTGGTGGCTGGGGGACGCGAGTACACCGATAAACTCATCTTT.

This clone was observed a handful of times. The mismatch at residue 4 between this DNA's translation and the TCRdb protein of a much larger clone likely reflects a read error; the protein shown is translated from the DNA. The chain couples TRDV2 to TRDJ1; 7 nucleotides agree with TRDD3. This CDR3 spans 15 amino acids. Germline lookup yields CDR1 GEAIGNYY and CDR2 EKD. The CDR3, as DNA: TGTGCCTGTGGCACCCTTGAGGGGGATGATAAGGGACTCATCTTT. Protein sequence: CACGTLEGDDKGLIF.

Turning to this clone: The protein TCRdb gives is from a much larger clone and does not agree with this DNA's translation at residue 5, likely a read error; the protein shown here comes from the DNA. This chain joins TRDV2 and TRDJ1; no firm D call. From germline, CDR1 is GEAIGNYY and CDR2 EKD. This CDR3 contains 14 residues. V was clipped by 3 bases and J by 0 bases, with 10 bases between them. For the CDR3, the DNA is TGTGCCTGTGACTCCTTACTGTACACCGATAAACTCATCTTT. Its protein is CACDSLLYTDKLIF.

A word on this clone: With a far larger clone one base away, a read error is the likely cause. At the DNA level, this CDR3 is encoded by other sequences in the same sample as well. The V gene is TRDV1, the J gene TRDJ1; TRDD3 aligns across 8 bases. Germline assignment: CDR1 TSWWSYY and CDR2 QGS. V lost 3 bases to trimming and J lost 9 bases; unmatched junction nucleotides: 30. CDR3 size: 21 residues. The CDR3 DNA reads TGTGCTCTTGGGGATCCCGCGATTTCCGTACTGGGGGTTAGGTCAGCACGCGAACTCATCTTT. Translation: CALGDPAISVLGVRSARELIF.

This clone was detected a few times. A far larger clone is off by one base, so a read error is likely. This sequence joins TRDV2 and TRDJ1; 9 nucleotides line up with TRDD3. The CDR3 consists of 17 residues. With 0 bases clipped from V and 4 bases from J, the junction kept 11 bases outside the gene matches. Looked up from germline, CDR1 is GEAIGNYY and CDR2 is EKD. The CDR3 here is CACDTVGIRGRNDKLIF. The CDR3 DNA follows: TGTGCCTGTGACACCGTGGGGATACGAGGAAGAAACGATAAACTCATCTTT.

This clone turned up a few times. TCRdb assigns this DNA the protein of a much larger clone, which departs from its translation at residue 7; this likely reflects a read error, and the protein shown comes from translating the DNA. Distinct nucleotide sequences in the sample also encode this CDR3. The chain links TRDV2 to TRDJ1; a possible D gene is TRDD3 (5 bases). In germline, CDR1 is GEAIGNYY, CDR2 EKD. Trimming left V 3 bases short and J 4 bases short, with 14 bases between. This CDR3 is built from 14 residues. The CDR3: CACDLLRDGDKLIF. In DNA, the CDR3 is TGTGCCTGTGACCTACTGAGGGATGGCGATAAACTCATCTTT.

This clone is judged medium-sized. A read error likely explains this, since a far larger clone differs by one base. This sequence joins TRDV2 and TRDJ1; 10 bases are shared with TRDD3. Trimming took 0 bases from V and 4 from J; bases not matched to a gene: 16. The CDR3 runs to 19 residues. The V gene's germline CDR1 is GEAIGNYY and CDR2 EKD. The CDR3 here is CACDTVEGWGIQASDKLIF. CDR3 nucleotide sequence: TGTGCCTGTGACACCGTAGAGGGATGGGGGATACAGGCGAGCGATAAACTCATCTTT.

By proportion, this clone is medium-sized. A far larger clone is a single base away, which makes a read error likely. The rearrangement joins TRDV2 to TRDJ1; 10 bases map to TRDD3. The V segment lost 0 bases and the J segment 4 bases; nucleotides outside the gene matches: 16. The CDR3 spans 19 residues. CDR1 is GEAIGNYY and CDR2 is EKD in the germline V gene. CDR3 sequence reads: CACDTAEGWGIQAGDKLIF. DNA for the CDR3: TGTGCCTGTGACACCGCAGAGGGATGGGGGATACAGGCGGGCGATAAACTCATCTTT.

In this sample, this clone is medium-sized (0.01 to 0.1%). This chain links TRDV1 with TRDJ1; possibly TRDD1 or TRDD3 for D (5 bases each). V was trimmed by 4 bases and J by 0 bases, leaving 12 bases between them. The CDR3 contains 15 residues. The germline gives CDR1 TSWWSYY, CDR2 QGS. CDR3 coding DNA: TGTGCTCTTGGGGGTAGGGGAAATTACACCGATAAACTCATCTTT. Translation: CALGGRGNYTDKLIF.

Points on this clone: Only one base separates this from a far larger clonotype, so it likely reflects a read error. The same CDR3 can be traced to other DNA sequences in this sample. The CDR3 is CACDTLTGGYGGTDKLIF. CDR3 sequence (DNA): TGTGCCTGTGACACCCTTACTGGGGGATACGGCGGGACCGATAAACTCATCTTC. The rearrangement uses TRDV2 and TRDJ1; 13 bases line up with TRDD3. Germline CDR1 reads GEAIGNYY; CDR2 reads EKD. The CDR3 has 18 amino acids.

This clone was seen only a few times. TCRdb pairs this DNA with a much larger clone's protein that differs at residue 5, likely a read error; the protein shown was translated from the DNA. The genes are TRDV2 and TRDJ1; 13 bases agree with TRDD3. Germline V CDR1 and CDR2: GEAIGNYY, EKD. This CDR3 has 19 amino acids. V was pared by 3 bases and J by 3 bases, with 15 bases of the junction left unmatched. CDR3 DNA sequence: TGTGCCTGTGACGCCGTCACTGGGGGATACGGAAAAGGGGCCGATAAACTCATCTTT. Residues: CACDAVTGGYGKGADKLIF.